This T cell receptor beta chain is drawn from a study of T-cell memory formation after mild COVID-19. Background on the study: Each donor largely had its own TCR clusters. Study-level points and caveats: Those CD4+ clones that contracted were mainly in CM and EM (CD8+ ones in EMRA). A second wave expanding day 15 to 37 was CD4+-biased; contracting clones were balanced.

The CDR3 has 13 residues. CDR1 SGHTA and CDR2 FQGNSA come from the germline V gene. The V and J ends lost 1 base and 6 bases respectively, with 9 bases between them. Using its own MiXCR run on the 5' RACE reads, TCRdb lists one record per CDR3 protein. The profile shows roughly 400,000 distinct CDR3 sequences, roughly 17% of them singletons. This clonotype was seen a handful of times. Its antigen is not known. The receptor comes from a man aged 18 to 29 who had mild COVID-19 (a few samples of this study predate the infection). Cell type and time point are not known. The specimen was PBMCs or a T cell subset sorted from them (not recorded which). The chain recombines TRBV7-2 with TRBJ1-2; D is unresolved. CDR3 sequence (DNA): TGTGCCAGCAGCTTAGGTCTAGAAAATGGCTACACCTTC. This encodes CASSLGLENGYTF.